Listed below are T cell receptor beta chains from one sample, sequenced in a study of regulatory and conventional T cells in RAG deficiency. Profiling relied on immunoSEQ multiplex PCR, and the TCRdb table lists in-frame clones only, not all of them. The repertoire holds about 46,000 clones, with about 87% as singletons. These data were also reused for a study on regulatory T cells.

Specimen: CD4+ effector T cells sorted from blood. The source is a human donor in good health. The CDR3 runs from the conserved cysteine through the conserved F or W. D genes are given only for firm matches. Rows may omit the clone size; those that give it use once, few, many or a size class.

V: TRBV5-1
J: TRBJ1-5
size: .
D: .
DNA: TGCGCCAGCAGCCCCAATGCCGGCAATCAGCCCCAGCATTTT
CDR3: CASSPNAGNQPQHF

V: TRBV5-6
J: TRBJ2-5
size: .
D: TRBD2
DNA: TGTGCCAGCAGTTACGGGACTAGTCTAGAGACCCAGTACTTC
CDR3: CASSYGTSLETQYF

V: TRBV6-5
J: TRBJ1-2
size: .
D: TRBD1
DNA: TGTGCCAGCAGGGGACTAACAGGGGCAGAGGGCTACACCTTC
CDR3: CASRGLTGAEGYTF

V: TRBV28
J: TRBJ1-4
size: .
D: .
DNA: TGTGCCAGCAGTACCCCCACAGGAATAGAGGAAAAACTGTTTTTT
CDR3: CASSTPTGIEEKLFF

V: TRBV14
J: TRBJ2-7
size: .
D: TRBD2
DNA: TGTGCCAGCAGCCAAGATAATAGGCTAGCGGTACACTTC
CDR3: CASSQDNRLAVHF

V: TRBV6-1
J: TRBJ2-1
size: once
D: .
DNA: TGTGCCAGCAGTGAACGAGGGTATCGCAATGAGCAGTTCTTC
CDR3: CASSERGYRNEQFF

V: TRBV2
J: TRBJ2-5
size: .
D: .
DNA: TGTGCCAGCGGCGACCAACGGATCGGGACCCAGTACTTC
CDR3: CASGDQRIGTQYF

V: TRBV7-3
J: TRBJ1-2
size: .
D: .
DNA: TGTGCCAGCAGCCCAGCGGGCGGGGGAGAGCTACATGGCTACACCTTC
CDR3: CASSPAGGGELHGYTF

V: TRBV28
J: TRBJ1-6
size: .
D: .
DNA: TGTGCCAGCAGTTCCCCAGGGCCCGGGCAGGATTCACCCCTCCACTTT
CDR3: CASSSPGPGQDSPLHF

V: TRBV9
J: TRBJ2-3
size: .
D: .
DNA: TGTGCCAGCAGCGCCGGAGAGGGAGATACGCAGTATTTT
CDR3: CASSAGEGDTQYF

V: TRBV5-1
J: TRBJ2-3
size: .
D: .
DNA: TGCGCCAGCAGCCCGAACAGGGCCGGCACAGATACGCAGTATTTT
CDR3: CASSPNRAGTDTQYF

V: TRBV11-2
J: TRBJ1-5
size: once
D: .
DNA: TGTGCCAGCAGCTTATTAGGATCCCTGGGGAATCAGCCCCAGCATTTT
CDR3: CASSLLGSLGNQPQHF

V: TRBV5-1
J: TRBJ2-1
size: once
D: TRBD2
DNA: TGCGCCAGCAGCTCCGGGACTAGCTTCAATGAGCAGTTCTTC
CDR3: CASSSGTSFNEQFF

V: TRBV27
J: TRBJ2-2
size: .
D: .
DNA: TGTGCCAGCCGCGGAACGAGGGCCGGGGAGCTGTTTTTT
CDR3: CASRGTRAGELFF

V: TRBV6-5
J: TRBJ1-3
size: .
D: .
DNA: TGTGCCACCTCCGGACCGTCTCCGAACACCATATATTTT
CDR3: CATSGPSPNTIYF

V: TRBV2
J: TRBJ2-5
size: once
D: TRBD2
DNA: TGTGCCAGCGGGAATCTGGGACTAGGGACCCAGTACTTC
CDR3: CASGNLGLGTQYF

V: TRBV29-1
J: TRBJ1-1
size: .
D: TRBD1
DNA: TGCAGCGTTGAATCAGGGGGCCCCACTGAAGCTTTCTTT
CDR3: CSVESGGPTEAFF

V: TRBV7-3
J: TRBJ2-3
size: .
D: TRBD2
DNA: TGTGCCAGCAGTTCGACTAGCGGTACAGATACGCAGTATTTT
CDR3: CASSSTSGTDTQYF

V: TRBV5-1
J: TRBJ1-6
size: .
D: TRBD1
DNA: TGCGCCAGCAGCTCTATGGCGTCCGGGACAGCGAATTCACCCCTCCACTTT
CDR3: CASSSMASGTANSPLHF

V: TRBV19
J: TRBJ1-5
size: .
D: TRBD1
DNA: TGTGCCAGTAGTCCCAGGGGGAATCAGCCCCAGCATTTT
CDR3: CASSPRGNQPQHF

V: TRBV11-2
J: TRBJ1-3
size: .
D: TRBD1
DNA: TGTGCCAGCAGCCGAACTACGCTACAGGGGAGCGGAAACACCATATATTTT
CDR3: CASSRTTLQGSGNTIYF

V: TRBV6-1
J: TRBJ1-2
size: .
D: .
DNA: TGTGCCAGCACCACTGACTGGGGGGACGGTGGCTACACCTTC
CDR3: CASTTDWGDGGYTF

V: TRBV5-1
J: TRBJ1-1
size: .
D: .
DNA: TGCGCCAGCAGCTTTGGTGAGGCTAACACTGAAGCTTTCTTT
CDR3: CASSFGEANTEAFF

V: TRBV6-5
J: TRBJ1-4
size: .
D: .
DNA: TGTGCCAGCAGGTCGGTTAGTGCAACTAATGAAAAACTGTTTTTT
CDR3: CASRSVSATNEKLFF

V: TRBV7-4
J: TRBJ2-1
size: .
D: .
DNA: TGTGCCAGCAGCTTAGGTGGAGGGTATGAGCAGTTCTTC
CDR3: CASSLGGGYEQFF

V: TRBV2
J: TRBJ2-7
size: .
D: .
DNA: TGTGCCAGCAGCGAGAACCGGGAGAGGAGACACGAGCAGTACTTC
CDR3: CASSENRERRHEQYF

V: TRBV7-9
J: TRBJ1-5
size: once
D: .
DNA: TGTGCCAGCAGCTTATACGGTGAGGGATTCCCTCAGCCCCAGCATTTT
CDR3: CASSLYGEGFPQPQHF

V: TRBV5-1
J: TRBJ2-5
size: .
D: .
DNA: TGCGCCAGCAGCCAAGTGAACCAAGAGACCCAGTACTTC
CDR3: CASSQVNQETQYF

V: TRBV13
J: TRBJ1-1
size: .
D: .
DNA: TGTGCCAGCAGCTTAGCGCAGGGAAGAGCTTTCTTT
CDR3: CASSLAQGRAFF

V: TRBV6-5
J: TRBJ1-1
size: .
D: TRBD1
DNA: TGTGCCAGCAGCCGGGACAGGGCCTCCACTGAAGCTTTCTTT
CDR3: CASSRDRASTEAFF

V: TRBV29-1
J: TRBJ1-2
size: .
D: .
DNA: TGCAGCGTGGGGGGAGGGGAAGGCTATGGCTACACCTTC
CDR3: CSVGGGEGYGYTF

V: TRBV5-6
J: TRBJ1-6
size: .
D: TRBD1
DNA: TGTGCCAGCAGCGGACAGGGGAGGAATTCACCCCTCCACTTT
CDR3: CASSGQGRNSPLHF

V: TRBV5-1
J: TRBJ1-4
size: .
D: TRBD1
DNA: TGCGCCAGCAGCTTCCAGACAGGGAAGGAAAAACTGTTTTTT
CDR3: CASSFQTGKEKLFF

V: TRBV27
J: TRBJ1-1
size: .
D: .
DNA: TGTGCCAGCAGTTCGATAAACACTGAAGCTTTCTTT
CDR3: CASSSINTEAFF

V: TRBV19
J: TRBJ1-4
size: .
D: .
DNA: TGTGCCAGTAGGGAGACAAACCTTAATGAAAAACTGTTTTTT
CDR3: CASRETNLNEKLFF

V: TRBV6-1
J: TRBJ1-3
size: .
D: .
DNA: TGTGCCAGCAGTGATTCACGGACAGCGAGAAACACCATATATTTT
CDR3: CASSDSRTARNTIYF

V: TRBV6-1
J: TRBJ2-3
size: .
D: TRBD2
DNA: TGTGCCAGCAGTCCACTAGGACTAGAAGCAGATACGCAGTATTTT
CDR3: CASSPLGLEADTQYF

V: TRBV9
J: TRBJ2-1
size: .
D: .
DNA: TGTGCCAGCGGGACTTACACATCCTACAATGAGCAGTTCTTC
CDR3: CASGTYTSYNEQFF

V: TRBV7-3
J: TRBJ2-3
size: .
D: TRBD2
DNA: TGTGCCAGCAGTCTCGGGACTAGCGGGAGCTTAGGCACAGATACGCAGTATTTT
CDR3: CASSLGTSGSLGTDTQYF

V: TRBV6-5
J: TRBJ1-2
size: .
D: TRBD1
DNA: TGTGCCAGCAGTTACGACAGGGCTTCAAACTATGGCTACACCTTC
CDR3: CASSYDRASNYGYTF